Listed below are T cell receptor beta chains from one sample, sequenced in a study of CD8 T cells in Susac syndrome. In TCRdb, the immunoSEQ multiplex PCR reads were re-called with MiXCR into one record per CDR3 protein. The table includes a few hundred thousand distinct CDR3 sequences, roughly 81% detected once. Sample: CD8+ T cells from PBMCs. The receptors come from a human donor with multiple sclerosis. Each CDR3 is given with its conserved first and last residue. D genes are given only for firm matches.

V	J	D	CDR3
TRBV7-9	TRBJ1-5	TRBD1	CASSLVGQGKFFPGQPQHF
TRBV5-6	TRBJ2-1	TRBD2	CASSLRGLAGVVYDEQFF
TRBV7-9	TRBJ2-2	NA	CASSPRPGVPNTGELFF
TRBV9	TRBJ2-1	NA	CASSVGPEYPPNNEQFF
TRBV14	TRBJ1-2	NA	CASSQDRGVNYGYTF
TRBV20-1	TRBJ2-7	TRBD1	CSARSPDRGGEQYF
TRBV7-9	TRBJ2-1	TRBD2	CASSLTISGRAHEQFF
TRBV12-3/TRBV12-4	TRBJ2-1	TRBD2	CASSLAGGLYNEQFF
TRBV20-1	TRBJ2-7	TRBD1	CSARDYRGIGPYEQYF
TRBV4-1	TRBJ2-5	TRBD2	CASSQEPGLAETQYF
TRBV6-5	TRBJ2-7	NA	CASSYSVGGTDEQYF
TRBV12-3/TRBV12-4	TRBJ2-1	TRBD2	CASSSPGLAGNEQFF